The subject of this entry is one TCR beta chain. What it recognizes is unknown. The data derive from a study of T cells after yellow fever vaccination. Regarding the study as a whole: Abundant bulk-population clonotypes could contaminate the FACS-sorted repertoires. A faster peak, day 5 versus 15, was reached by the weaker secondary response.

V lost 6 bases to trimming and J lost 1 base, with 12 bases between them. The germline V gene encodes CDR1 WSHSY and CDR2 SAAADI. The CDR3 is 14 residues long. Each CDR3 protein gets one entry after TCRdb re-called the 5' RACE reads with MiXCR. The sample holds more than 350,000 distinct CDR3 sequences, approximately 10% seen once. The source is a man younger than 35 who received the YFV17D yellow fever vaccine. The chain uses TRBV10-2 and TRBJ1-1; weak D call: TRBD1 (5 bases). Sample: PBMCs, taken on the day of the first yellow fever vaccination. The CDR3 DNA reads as TGCGCCAGCAGGGGACTGCCCGAGAACACTGAAGCTTTCTTT. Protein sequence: CASRGLPENTEAFF.